Each of the 28 T cell receptor beta chains below was sequenced from the same sample in a study of regulatory T cells in long-lasting Graves disease. Both iRepertoire HTBI primers and Arm-PCR of CDR3 regions were used to build the TCR beta libraries. Each CDR3 protein is one row after TCRdb ran MiXCR on the multiplex PCR reads. The sample has approximately 250,000 distinct CDR3 sequences, around 17% seen once; the top ten hold around 21%. Time point in this sample: newly diagnosed GD, antithyroid drugs for less than 3 months. RNA from PBMCs was the source of the TCR library. Sequences were derived from peripheral blood mononuclear cells (PBMCs), sampled at new diagnosis, from a patient treated with antithyroid drugs. The origin of the receptors is a female donor with Graves disease.

In its sample, this clonotype was seen many times. The rearrangement links TRBV19 to TRBJ2-7; 10 bases match TRBD2. The CDR3 loop spans 14 amino acids. Germline assignment: CDR1 LNHDA and CDR2 SQIVND (reference sequence). Losses at the gene ends were 6 bases for V and 7 bases for J; bases not matched to a gene: 9. The CDR3 nucleotides read TGTGCCAGTAGGAAAGCGGGAGGGCCGGGAGAGCAGTACTTC. Its protein product is CASRKAGGPGEQYF.

This chain uses TRBV4-1 with TRBJ2-2; the D is unclear. Germline CDR1 reads MGHRA; CDR2 reads YSYEKL. CDR3 length: 16 amino acids. V was trimmed by 1 base and J by 5 bases, leaving 14 bases between them. CDR3 nucleotide sequence: TGCGCCAGCAGCCAAGTTGAAAGGCCTGAGACCGGGGAGCTGTTTTTT. Residues: CASSQVERPETGELFF.

This clonotype was picked up many times. CDR3 sequence reads: CASSSGRAVGNYGYTF. For the CDR3, the DNA is TGTGCCAGCAGTTCGGGCAGGGCGGTCGGTAACTATGGCTACACCTTC. The genes are TRBV6-2 or TRBV6-3 and TRBJ1-2; D is possibly TRBD1 (5 bases). V was clipped by 4 bases and J by 1 base, with 16 bases between them. The V gene's germline CDR1 is MNHEY and CDR2 SVGEGT. This CDR3 region has 16 residues.

Ten or more counts support this clonotype. J is TRBJ2-3 and V is TRBV20-1, with no clear D. Germline-derived CDR1 and CDR2 are DFQATT and SNEGSKA (reference sequence). The CDR3 has 14 residues. V was pared by 2 bases and J by 4 bases, with 13 bases between. CDR3 residues: CSARQLRLADTQYF. CDR3 coding DNA: TGCAGTGCTAGACAGCTAAGGCTCGCAGATACGCAGTATTTT.

This clonotype was counted between two and nine times. This chain connects TRBV18 to TRBJ2-7; 7 bases fit TRBD2. The CDR3 runs 15 residues. From germline, CDR1 is KGHSH and CDR2 LQKENI. V shed 6 bases, J shed 3 bases, and the junction held 11 bases outside the gene matches. This CDR3 reads CASSTTASGSYEQYF. The CDR3 nucleotides are TGTGCCAGCTCCACCACCGCTAGCGGAAGCTACGAGCAGTACTTC.

This clonotype was detected only a few times. The V and J genes are TRBV7-9 and TRBJ2-1; D ambiguous. Germline V gene data show CDR1 as SEHNR and CDR2 as FQNEAQ (reference sequence). This CDR3 has 15 residues. Trimming removed 1 base from V and 0 bases from J, with 7 bases in between. CDR3: CASSLVWSSYNEQFF. The DNA of the CDR3 is TGTGCCAGCAGCTTAGTCTGGAGCTCCTACAATGAGCAGTTCTTC.

CDR3 coding DNA: TGTGCCAGCAGCTTAGCCCGGGTAAGGAACACTGAAGCTTTCTTT. Protein sequence: CASSLARVRNTEAFF. The V call is TRBV7-9, the J call TRBJ1-1; D ambiguous. V was shortened by 0 bases and J by 1 base, with 9 bases between the two germline ends. CDR3 length equals 15 residues. Germline V gene lookup returns CDR1 SEHNR and CDR2 FQNEAQ (reference sequence).

The chain has TRBV20-1 and TRBJ2-5, with D tentatively TRBD1 (6 bases). CDR3 length: 11 residues. The V end lost 7 bases, the J end lost 5 bases, and 11 bases lay between the germline ends. CDR1 and CDR2 from the germline V gene are DFQATT and SNEGSKA (reference sequence). The CDR3: CSGRQVETQYF. In nucleotides, the CDR3 is TGCAGTGGGCGACAGGTTGAGACCCAGTACTTC.

This clonotype has a count of ten or more. The chain couples TRBV24-1 to TRBJ2-5; D could derive from TRBD1 or TRBD2 (5 bases each). The CDR3 consists of 14 residues. Trimming shortened V by 3 bases and J by 4 bases, and 11 bases separated the two germline ends. CDR1 and CDR2 from the germline V gene are KGHDR and SFDVKD. CDR3 loop: CATSDRGGRETQYF. The CDR3 bases are TGTGCCACCAGTGATCGGGGCGGACGAGAGACCCAGTACTTC.

The J gene is TRBJ2-1, the V gene TRBV2; 8 bases fit TRBD1. There are 15 residues in the CDR3. V gave up 5 bases and J gave up 5 bases; unmatched junction bases: 8. Germline CDR1 SNHLY, CDR2 FYNNEI. CDR3 residues: CASSRGPGGNNEQFF. CDR3 nucleotides: TGTGCCAGCAGTAGGGGGCCAGGGGGCAACAATGAGCAGTTCTTC. Variable domain in full (rest from reference TRBV2 and TRBJ2-1): EPEVTQTPSHQVTQMGQEVILRCVPISNHLYFYWYRQILGQKVEFLVSFYNNEISEKSEIFDDQFSVERPDGSNFTLKIRSTKLEDSAMYFCASSRGPGGNNEQFFGPGTRLTVL.

This clonotype was found many times. The junction departs from germline at one end; a sequencing error may be responsible. The V call is TRBV12-3 or TRBV12-4, the J call TRBJ1-5; D is ambiguous. This CDR3 region has 14 residues. This CDR3 reads CASSQSIGNQAQHF. The DNA of the CDR3 is TGTGCCAGCAGCCAATCAATCGGGAATCAGGCCCAGCATTTT.

This clonotype has a count of ten or more. One junction end disagrees with the germline gene, perhaps due to a read error. The chain links TRBV7-7 to TRBJ2-2, with D unclear. Germline V lookup: CDR1 SSHAT, CDR2 FNYEAQ (reference sequence). The CDR3 runs 13 residues. The CDR3 sequence: CASSLTVAGELFF. CDR3 bases: TGTGCTAGCAGCTTAACGGTCGCCGGGGAGCTGTTTTTT.

This clonotype was picked up many times. This chain uses TRBV2 with TRBJ2-5; D not resolved. Germline V gene lookup returns CDR1 SNHLY and CDR2 FYNNEI. CDR3 length: 14 residues. Trimming cost V 2 bases and J 5 bases, with 12 bases left between them. The DNA of the CDR3 is TGTGCCAGCAGTGAACGGTCGGGTTCGGAGACCCAGTACTTC. Protein product: CASSERSGSETQYF.

CDR3 nucleotides: TGTGCCAGCAGTGACCCGGGGGTTCGCGAGCAGTACTTC. It codes for CASSDPGVREQYF. The V and J genes are TRBV6-2 or TRBV6-3 and TRBJ2-7; perhaps TRBD2 as D (6 bases). V was trimmed by 5 bases and J by 6 bases, leaving 14 bases between them. The CDR3 totals 13 residues. CDR1 and CDR2 (germline): MNHEY, SVGEGT.

The rearrangement joins TRBV7-3 to TRBJ2-1; tentatively, D is TRBD2 (5 bases). The V gene lost 3 bases and the J gene lost 6 bases, with 18 bases spanning the gap. There are 16 residues in the CDR3. CDR1 is SGHTA, CDR2 FQGTGA, per germline. The CDR3 DNA is TGTGCCAGCAGCTTGGAGGCTAGCTGGGAACCCAATGAGCAGTTCTTC. Protein sequence: CASSLEASWEPNEQFF.

The rearrangement links TRBV11-2 to TRBJ2-1, with 8 bases fitting TRBD2. V was clipped by 2 bases and J by 5 bases; unmatched bases: 5. The germline CDR1 and CDR2 sequences are SGHAT and FQNNGV. The CDR3 loop spans 15 amino acids. This CDR3 reads CASSLRLAINNEQFF. DNA for the CDR3: TGTGCCAGCAGCTTAAGACTAGCGATCAACAATGAGCAGTTCTTC. Using reference TRBV11-2 and TRBJ2-1 for the parts outside the CDR3, the full variable domain is EAGVAQSPRYKIIEKRQSVAFWCNPISGHATLYWYQQILGQGPKLLIQFQNNGVVDDSQLPKDRFSAERLKGVDSTLKIQPAKLEDSAVYLCASSLRLAINNEQFFGPGTRLTVL.

This clonotype has at least ten counts. J is TRBJ2-1 and V is TRBV5-1; weak D call: TRBD1 (5 bases). Per the germline V gene, CDR1 is SGHRS and CDR2 is YFSETQ. This CDR3 spans 14 amino acids. V was cut by 2 bases and J by 6 bases, with 12 bases left in between. The CDR3 sequence is CASSFAQGANEQFF. The CDR3 nucleotides read TGCGCCAGCAGCTTCGCTCAGGGCGCCAATGAGCAGTTCTTC.

Many counts were recorded for this clonotype. This chain links TRBV24-1 with TRBJ2-5; 8 positions match TRBD2. V shed 9 bases, J shed 4 bases, and the junction held 9 bases outside the gene matches. This CDR3 spans 14 amino acids. In germline, CDR1 is KGHDR, CDR2 SFDVKD. DNA for the CDR3: TGTGCCACCCGAACTAGCGGAGGAGGAGAGACCCAGTACTTC. Amino acid sequence: CATRTSGGGETQYF.

This clonotype occurred many times. J is TRBJ1-2 and V is TRBV11-3; 7 nucleotides line up with TRBD1. Germline loops: CDR1 SGHNT, CDR2 YENEEA. CDR3 length: 14 residues. J was trimmed by 7 bases and V by 3 bases; bases with no gene match: 8. The CDR3 sequence: CASSLEQGQGGYTF. The DNA of the CDR3 is TGTGCCAGCAGCTTGGAACAGGGGCAGGGTGGCTACACCTTC. Looking up the rest from reference TRBV11-3 and TRBJ1-2 gives the full variable domain: EAGVVQSPRYKIIEKKQPVAFWCNPISGHNTLYWYLQNLGQGPELLIRYENEEAVDDSQLPKDRFSAERLKGVDSTLKIQPAELGDSAVYLCASSLEQGQGGYTFGSGTRLTVV.

The sample holds many counts of this clonotype. The V and J genes are TRBV20-1 and TRBJ2-3; 10 bases are shared with TRBD2. Trimming took 1 base from V and 3 from J; bases not matched to a gene: 7. Per germline, CDR1 DFQATT and CDR2 SNEGSKA (reference sequence). The CDR3 is 16 amino acids. CDR3 in DNA: TGCAGTGCTAGAGCATCGGAGACTAGCGGGACAGATACGCAGTATTTT. Protein product: CSARASETSGTDTQYF.

The CDR3 nucleotides read TGTGCCAGCAGGGGACTGCTCCCCCACTACGAGCAGTACTTC. This translates into CASRGLLPHYEQYF. V gene TRBV27 combines with J gene TRBJ2-7; D may be TRBD2 (6 bases). In germline, CDR1 is MNHEY, CDR2 SMNVEV (reference sequence). Trimming took 6 bases from V and 3 from J, leaving 15 bases between them. The CDR3 loop spans 14 amino acids.

This clonotype was seen many times. This rearrangement joins TRBV13 to TRBJ1-1, with 8 bases identical to TRBD1. V lost 5 bases to trimming and J lost 3 bases; unmatched junction nucleotides: 8. From germline, CDR1 is PRHDT and CDR2 FYEKMQ (reference sequence). The CDR3 contains 15 residues. The CDR3 nucleotides are TGTGCCAGCAGCCAACCAGGGGGCAAGGACACTGAAGCTTTCTTT. Protein sequence: CASSQPGGKDTEAFF.

This clonotype has a count of ten or more. Possible read error: a much larger clone is one base away. This chain uses TRBV6-9 with TRBJ1-4; D is uncertain. The germline CDR1 and CDR2 sequences are MNHGY and SVAAGI. CDR3 size: 14 residues. In DNA, the CDR3 is TGTGTCAGCAGTTCCGCGGGCGGTCGAGAAAAACTGTTTTTT. This codes for CVSSSAGGREKLFF.

As concerns this clonotype: A read error may be the cause here, since a much bigger clone is one base away. CDR3: CASSLLPLTGKNTGELFF. The CDR3 nucleotides read TGTGCCAGCAGCTTACTCCCCCTGACAGGAAAGAACACCGGGGAGCTGTTTTTT. The rearrangement links TRBV7-2 to TRBJ2-2; weak D call: TRBD1 (6 bases). The germline V gene has CDR1 SGHTA and CDR2 FQGNSA. V dropped 2 bases and J dropped 1 base, with 17 bases sitting between them. This CDR3 region has 18 residues. The full variable domain, with the rest looked up from reference TRBV7-2 and TRBJ2-2, is GAGVSQSPSNKVTEKGKDVELRCDPISGHTALYWYRQSLGQGLEFLIYFQGNSAPDKSGLPSDRFSAERTGGSVSTLTIQRTQQEDSAVYLCASSLLPLTGKNTGELFFGEGSRLTVL.

This clonotype was picked up many times. The chain carries TRBV3-1 and TRBJ2-7; 7 bases agree with TRBD2. The CDR3 is made up of 16 amino acids. From germline, CDR1 is LGHDT and CDR2 YNNKEL (reference sequence). The J segment lost 2 bases and the V segment lost 3 bases, leaving 10 bases of the junction unmatched. The CDR3 DNA sequence: TGTGCCAGCAGCCACCTCGGGGGGACCCAGACCTACGAGCAGTACTTC. This gives the protein CASSHLGGTQTYEQYF.

This clonotype appeared many times. One end of the junction varies from germline; a read error may be responsible. The CDR3 loop reads CASSLQGQFDF. The CDR3 region has the DNA TGTGCCAGCAGCCTACAGGGACAGTTCGACTTC. The rearrangement uses TRBV3-1 and TRBJ2-7, with 7 bases aligning to TRBD1. The germline gives CDR1 LGHDT, CDR2 YNNKEL (reference sequence). This CDR3 comprises 11 residues.

This clonotype has a count of ten or more. The rearrangement joins TRBV7-9 to TRBJ1-4; 11 nucleotides match TRBD1. In germline, CDR1 is SEHNR, CDR2 FQNEAQ (reference sequence). The CDR3 has 18 amino acids. V shed 5 bases, J shed 0 bases, and the junction held 8 bases outside the gene matches. The CDR3 nucleotides are TGTGCCAGCAGCAGCCCGGGACAGGGGGATGCAACTAATGAAAAACTGTTTTTT. This codes for CASSSPGQGDATNEKLFF.

This clonotype has at least ten counts. The gene calls are TRBV19 and TRBJ1-2; 9 bases line up with TRBD1. CDR3 length: 15 residues. CDR1 is LNHDA, CDR2 SQIVND, per germline (reference sequence). J gave up 4 bases and V 5 bases, and 8 bases lay outside the gene matches. CDR3 bases: TGTGCCAGTAGTGAACCGGGACAGGGATTCTATGGCTACACCTTC. Amino acid sequence: CASSEPGQGFYGYTF.